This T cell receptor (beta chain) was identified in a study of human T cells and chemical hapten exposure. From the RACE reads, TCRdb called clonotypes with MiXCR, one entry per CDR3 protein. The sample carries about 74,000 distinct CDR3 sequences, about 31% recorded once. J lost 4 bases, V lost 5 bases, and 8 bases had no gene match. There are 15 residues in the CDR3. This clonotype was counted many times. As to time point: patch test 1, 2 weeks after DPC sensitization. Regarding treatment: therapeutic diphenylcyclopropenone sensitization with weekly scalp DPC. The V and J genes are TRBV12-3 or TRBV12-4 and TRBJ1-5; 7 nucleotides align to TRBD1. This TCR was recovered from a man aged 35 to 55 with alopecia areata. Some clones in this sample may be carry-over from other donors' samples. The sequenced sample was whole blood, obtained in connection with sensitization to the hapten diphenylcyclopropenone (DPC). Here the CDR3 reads CASSGPGQTNQPQHF. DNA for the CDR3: TGTGCCAGCAGTGGCCCGGGACAGACAAATCAGCCCCAGCATTTT.